This is a list of T cell receptor beta chains from one sample in a study of blood T cell repertoires in COVID-19. Clones were read by immunoSEQ multiplex PCR, and TCRdb kept only the in-frame ones, dropping some. This table holds fewer than 250,000 clones, 89% found once. Sequences were obtained from PBMCs or T cells enriched from blood (not recorded which). Receptor source: a woman under 30 who had recovered from COVID-19. Each CDR3 is given with its conserved first and last residue. Fields, in order: clone size, J gene, D gene, V gene, CDR3 protein, CDR3 DNA. The D gene is left open where the match is weak. Clone size is shown for a subset of rows, as once, few, many or a class of expanded clone.

once TRBJ1-2 TRBD1 TRBV10-3 CAISEEWDRGSYGYTF TGTGCCATCAGTGAGGAGTGGGACAGGGGGAGCTATGGCTACACCTTC
once TRBJ1-5 - TRBV2 CASSPDKINQPQHF TGTGCCAGCAGCCCTGACAAAATCAATCAGCCCCAGCATTTT
few TRBJ2-2 TRBD1 TRBV4-1 CASSVNRGRAGELFF TGCGCCAGCAGCGTCAACAGGGGGCGGGCCGGGGAGCTGTTTTTT
- TRBJ1-4 TRBD1 TRBV25-1 CASSPRDRLNEKLFF TGTGCCAGCAGTCCCCGGGACAGGCTTAATGAAAAACTGTTTTTT
- TRBJ2-2 TRBD1 TRBV7-9 CASDGTANTGELFF TGTGCCAGCGATGGGACAGCGAACACCGGGGAGCTGTTTTTT
- TRBJ1-6 - TRBV5-4 CASSLLGRRTHSPLHF TGTGCCAGCAGCTTGTTAGGCAGGAGGACCCATTCACCCCTCCACTTT
few TRBJ1-6 - TRBV19 CASSIAGSRYNSPLHF TGTGCCAGTAGTATTGCCGGGAGCCGCTATAATTCACCCCTCCACTTT
once TRBJ2-1 TRBD1 TRBV24-1 CATSELTGTGSGEQFF TGTGCCACCAGTGAGCTAACCGGGACAGGGTCGGGTGAGCAGTTCTTC
few TRBJ1-2 - TRBV5-6 CASSDRGGEYGYTF TGTGCCAGCAGCGACCGGGGAGGGGAATACGGCTACACCTTC
- TRBJ1-5 TRBD1 TRBV19 CASSSEGGGLNQPQHF TGTGCCAGTAGTAGTGAAGGGGGCGGTCTGAATCAGCCCCAGCATTTT
- TRBJ1-2 - TRBV30 CACFRGGARNYGYTF TGTGCCTGCTTTAGAGGGGGGGCGAGGAACTATGGCTACACCTTC
- TRBJ1-5 - TRBV6-2/TRBV6-3 CASSYLVSGGNQPQHF TGTGCCAGCAGTTACCTAGTTTCAGGGGGCAATCAGCCCCAGCATTTT
- TRBJ1-4 TRBD1 TRBV7-9 CASSPRTGKKEKLFF TGTGCCAGCAGCCCCCGGACAGGGAAGAAAGAAAAACTGTTTTTT
many TRBJ2-3 TRBD1 TRBV29-1 CSAITGGELLSQYF TGCAGCGCTATCACAGGGGGCGAACTTCTCTCGCAGTATTTT
- TRBJ2-1 - TRBV9 CASSVESASSYNEQFF TGTGCCAGCAGCGTAGAGTCAGCGAGCTCCTACAATGAGCAGTTCTTC
once TRBJ1-1 TRBD1 TRBV9 CASSVTGGNTEAFF TGTGCCAGCAGCGTGACAGGGGGAAACACTGAAGCTTTCTTT